These T cell receptor beta chains were read from a single sample in a study of T cell changes during pregnancy in multiple sclerosis. Sequencing was performed with immunoSEQ multiplex PCR; in TCRdb, only in-frame clones are kept and a portion is missing. The sample consists of some 70,000 clones, about 89% of them appearing once. The sequenced sample was peripheral blood, obtained in the second trimester of pregnancy. These receptors originate from a female donor with multiple sclerosis, enrolled in a pregnancy study. Both conserved end residues are part of each CDR3. The D gene is left open where the match is weak. Rows give clone size only sometimes, using once, few, many, or a class for an expanded clone.

DNA: TGTGCCAGCAGTAACCAGCGGGGGGGCTACAATGAGCAGTTCTTC; CDR3: CASSNQRGGYNEQFF; V: TRBV6-5; size: -; D: TRBD2; J: TRBJ2-1
DNA: TGTGCCATCAGTGCCCTCAATCAGCCCCAGCATTTT; CDR3: CAISALNQPQHF; V: TRBV10-3; size: -; D: -; J: TRBJ1-5
DNA: TGTGCCAGCGGAGGGGTCGGAAACAATGAGCAGTTCTTC; CDR3: CASGGVGNNEQFF; V: TRBV7-7; size: -; D: -; J: TRBJ2-1
DNA: TGCGCCAGCAGCTCCCGACAGGGGATGGGGACCTACGAGCAGTACTTC; CDR3: CASSSRQGMGTYEQYF; V: TRBV5-1; size: -; D: TRBD1; J: TRBJ2-7
DNA: TGTGCCAGCAGTTTTTCCCGGGGTGGCAATCAGCCCCAGCATTTT; CDR3: CASSFSRGGNQPQHF; V: TRBV6-6; size: -; D: -; J: TRBJ1-5
DNA: TGTGCCAGCAGCTTAGACCGACATAACTACGAGCAGTACTTC; CDR3: CASSLDRHNYEQYF; V: TRBV11-2; size: -; D: -; J: TRBJ2-7
DNA: TGTGCCACCAGCAGAGATTTCGGGAACACTGAAGCTTTCTTT; CDR3: CATSRDFGNTEAFF; V: TRBV15; size: -; D: -; J: TRBJ1-1
DNA: TGTGCCAGCAGCTTAAAACTTTCCGGGACAGGGGGCACAGATACGCAGTATTTT; CDR3: CASSLKLSGTGGTDTQYF; V: TRBV7-2; size: -; D: TRBD1; J: TRBJ2-3
DNA: TGTGCCAGTCATCGTCAAGGGGTTTCCTACGAGCAGTACTTC; CDR3: CASHRQGVSYEQYF; V: TRBV6-6; size: -; D: -; J: TRBJ2-7
DNA: TGTGCCAGCAGCCCAGGGGGCACCTACGAGCAGTACTTC; CDR3: CASSPGGTYEQYF; V: TRBV7-2; size: -; D: TRBD1; J: TRBJ2-7
DNA: TGTGCCAGCAGCTTTTTCTCGGATCCGGGACAGGGGGTTAACACTGAAGCTTTCTTT; CDR3: CASSFFSDPGQGVNTEAFF; V: TRBV7-6; size: -; D: TRBD1; J: TRBJ1-1
DNA: TGTGCCAGCAGCCCCGGACAGGGGGCTTTCCAAGAGACCCAGTACTTC; CDR3: CASSPGQGAFQETQYF; V: TRBV7-3; size: -; D: TRBD1; J: TRBJ2-5
DNA: TGTGCCAGCAGCTTCACTCTAGCACCGCAGTATTTT; CDR3: CASSFTLAPQYF; V: TRBV7-3; size: once; D: -; J: TRBJ2-3
DNA: TGTGCCAGCTTAGGCCTGCCGGGAACGGAGCAGTTCTTC; CDR3: CASLGLPGTEQFF; V: TRBV7-2; size: -; D: -; J: TRBJ2-1
DNA: TGTGCCAGCAGCGACCGGACTAGCGGGGGGGCCACCCAGTACTTC; CDR3: CASSDRTSGGATQYF; V: TRBV9; size: -; D: TRBD2; J: TRBJ2-5
DNA: TGTGCCAGCAGTTTAACTCCCTCTGGGGCCAACGTCCTGACTTTC; CDR3: CASSLTPSGANVLTF; V: TRBV27; size: -; D: -; J: TRBJ2-6
DNA: TGCGCCAGCAGTGTTGGGGAGAGAACTGAAGCTTTCTTT; CDR3: CASSVGERTEAFF; V: TRBV10-2; size: -; D: -; J: TRBJ1-1
DNA: TGCGCCAGCAGCCCTGGACAGGGTCTAGAACCCCTCCACTTT; CDR3: CASSPGQGLEPLHF; V: TRBV4-1; size: once; D: TRBD1; J: TRBJ1-6
DNA: TGCAGCGTCTCTCCAGGGTTAATCCCCTACGAGCAGTACTTC; CDR3: CSVSPGLIPYEQYF; V: TRBV29-1; size: once; D: -; J: TRBJ2-7
DNA: TGTGCCAGCAGCTCCCGGGCAGGGGTCACAGATACGCAGTATTTT; CDR3: CASSSRAGVTDTQYF; V: TRBV7-2; size: -; D: -; J: TRBJ2-3
DNA: TGTGCCAGCAGCCCCCTGGGGGGTTACAACAATCAGCCCCAGCATTTT; CDR3: CASSPLGGYNNQPQHF; V: TRBV7-8; size: -; D: -; J: TRBJ1-5
DNA: TGTGCCACCGGGACTCTGGGCGAGCAGTACTTC; CDR3: CATGTLGEQYF; V: TRBV15; size: once; D: -; J: TRBJ2-7
DNA: TGTGCCAGCAGCTTAACACAGGCGGCCTACAATGAGCAGTTCTTC; CDR3: CASSLTQAAYNEQFF; V: TRBV7-3; size: -; D: -; J: TRBJ2-1
DNA: TGTGCCAGCAGCATCTACCGACAGCACTACACCTTC; CDR3: CASSIYRQHYTF; V: TRBV7-9; size: -; D: -; J: TRBJ1-2
DNA: TGTGCTAGTGGCCATCACACCGGGGAGCTGTTTTTT; CDR3: CASGHHTGELFF; V: TRBV12-5; size: -; D: -; J: TRBJ2-2